The 2 T cell receptor beta chains listed next were all sequenced from one sample in a study of cytomegalovirus exposure and HLA in healthy donors. The PCR was carried out with 60 Vbeta primers and 13 Jbeta primers. TCRdb's table, derived via immunoSEQ multiplex PCR, lists solely in-frame clones and lacks some. This sample has approximately 190,000 clones, with 75% to 85% found just once. The sample was PBMCs. The origin of the receptors is a woman in her twenties or thirties in good health and CMV-seropositive.

V gene TRBV30 combines with J gene TRBJ1-5, with D possibly matching TRBD1 (6 bases). The V gene's germline CDR1 is GTSNPN and CDR2 SVGIG (reference sequence). The CDR3 has 12 residues. The V and J ends lost 5 bases and 10 bases respectively, with 15 bases between them. CDR3 sequence (DNA): TGTGCCTGGGGACAGACACTGGGTCCCCAGCATTTT. Translating gives CAWGQTLGPQHF.

V gene TRBV6-1 combines with J gene TRBJ2-3, with TRBD2 matching 7 bases. This CDR3 has 15 amino acids. The V segment lost 6 bases and the J segment 7 bases; nucleotides outside the gene matches: 13. From germline, CDR1 is MNHNS and CDR2 SASEGT. The CDR3 sequence is CASSLSGASGNTQYF. Here the CDR3 DNA reads TGTGCCAGCAGCCTAAGCGGGGCCTCAGGGAATACGCAGTATTTT.